This T cell receptor beta chain was profiled in a study of glioma-infiltrating T cells. Overall study findings and caveats: Very few CDR3 sequences were shared between tissue and blood. Tissue-blood divergence was below expectation in non-neoplastic patients, above in gliomas.

Worth noting for this clonotype: Antigen: not known.

Using RNA template, CDR3s of TCR alpha and beta were amplified with iRepertoire arm-PCR. TCRdb re-analysed the multiplex PCR reads in MiXCR, keeping a single row per CDR3 protein. The profile covers some 180,000 distinct CDR3 sequences, with about 32% appearing a single time and 20% to 25% taken by the ten largest. The receptor comes from a human donor with low-grade glioma or glioblastoma, undergoing nonglioma brain surgery, or in good health (not recorded which). Input material: glioma tissue, nonneoplastic brain tissue, or PBMCs (not recorded which).

The CDR3 is CASSRTSGGTDTQYF. The CDR3 DNA reads TGTGCCAGTAGTCGGACTAGCGGTGGCACAGATACGCAGTATTTT. This sequence joins TRBV19 and TRBJ2-3; 10 nucleotides match TRBD2. Germline V gene lookup returns CDR1 LNHDA and CDR2 SQIVND (reference sequence). The CDR3 length is 15 residues. Trimming cost V 5 bases and J 1 base; bases outside gene matches: 3.